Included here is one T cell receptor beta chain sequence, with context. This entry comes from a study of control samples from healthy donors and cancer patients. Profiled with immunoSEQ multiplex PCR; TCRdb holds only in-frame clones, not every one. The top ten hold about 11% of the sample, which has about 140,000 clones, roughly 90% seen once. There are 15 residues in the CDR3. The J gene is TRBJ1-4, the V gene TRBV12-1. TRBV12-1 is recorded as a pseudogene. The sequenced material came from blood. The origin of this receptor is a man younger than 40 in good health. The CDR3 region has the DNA TGTGCCAGCAGCTTTGTGGTTAGAGCTAATGAAAAACTGTTTTTT. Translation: CASSFVVRANEKLFF.